The 26 T cell receptor beta chains listed next were all sequenced from one sample in a study of shared clonotypes between healthy human individuals. Clones were read by immunoSEQ multiplex PCR, and TCRdb kept only the in-frame ones, dropping some. The table shows under 850,000 clones, with 85% to 95% occurring only once. The naive CD8 subset, CD45RO-negative cells positively selected for CCR7, excluded terminally differentiated effector memory CD45RA+ cells. The sequencing sample was made of naive CD8+ T cells sorted from blood. The receptors derive from a man in his thirties or forties in good health.

The chain carries TRBV6-1 and TRBJ2-3; TRBD2 matches 10 bases. Germline loops: CDR1 MNHNS, CDR2 SASEGT. Trimming cost V 6 bases and J 0 bases; bases outside gene matches: 3. The CDR3 loop spans 15 amino acids. CDR3 nucleotide sequence: TGTGCCAGCAGAGGACTAGCGGCTAGCACAGATACGCAGTATTTT. Protein product: CASRGLAASTDTQYF.

V usage is TRBV11-2 and J usage is TRBJ2-1; TRBD2 matches at 9 bases. The CDR3 runs 16 residues. Germline trimming cut 0 bases from V and 4 bases from J; bases unmatched to any gene: 4. The germline V gene encodes CDR1 SGHAT and CDR2 FQNNGV. CDR3 residues: CASSLDLAGHYNEQFF. In DNA, the CDR3 is TGTGCCAGCAGCTTAGACCTAGCGGGACATTACAATGAGCAGTTCTTC.

The V call is TRBV15, the J call TRBJ2-1, with 10 bases aligning to TRBD1. Looked up from germline, CDR1 is LNHNV and CDR2 is YYDKDF (reference sequence). The junction had 8 bases not matched to a gene; V was cut back by 4 bases and J by 5 bases. The CDR3 loop spans 16 amino acids. The CDR3: CATSTPDRGRNNEQFF. CDR3 in DNA: TGTGCCACCAGCACCCCGGACAGGGGGAGAAACAATGAGCAGTTCTTC.

The CDR3 sequence: CASSLVQGHTGELFF. CDR3 nucleotide sequence: TGTGCCAGCAGCTTGGTTCAGGGGCACACCGGGGAGCTGTTTTTT. The chain links TRBV5-6 to TRBJ2-2; weak D call: TRBD1 (6 bases). The germline CDR1 and CDR2 sequences are SGHDT and YYEEEE. Trimming left V 0 bases short and J 3 bases short, with 9 bases between. The CDR3 has 15 amino acids.

This chain uses TRBV29-1 with TRBJ1-1; D may be TRBD1 (5 bases). Per the germline V gene, CDR1 is SQVTM and CDR2 is ANQGSEA. V was cut by 7 bases and J by 0 bases, with 9 bases left in between. This CDR3 comprises 12 residues. In DNA, the CDR3 is TGCAGCGCTGACAGCATGAACACTGAAGCTTTCTTT. Residues: CSADSMNTEAFF.

The count of this clone is one. With a much larger clone just one base away, this may be a read error. The chain couples TRBV5-8 to TRBJ2-7; D not certain. CDR1 is SGHTS and CDR2 is YDEGEE in the germline V gene. The CDR3 is 11 residues long. Trimming stripped 5 bases from V and 3 bases from J, with 6 bases between. CDR3 nucleotides: TGTGCCAGCAGTCAATACTACGAGCAGTACTTC. Translated, it gives CASSQYYEQYF.

The J gene is TRBJ1-4, the V gene TRBV4-1; a weak D match, TRBD1 (5 bases). V shed 1 base and J shed 8 bases, with 5 bases lying between them. Germline V gene lookup returns CDR1 MGHRA and CDR2 YSYEKL. CDR3 length: 12 residues. CDR3: CASSQGGEKLFF. The DNA of the CDR3 is TGCGCCAGCAGCCAAGGGGGGGAAAAACTGTTTTTT.

The chain joins TRBV15 to TRBJ1-2; 11 bases line up with TRBD1. With V trimmed by 5 bases and J by 7 bases, 9 bases remained unmatched. Germline V gene data show CDR1 as LNHNV and CDR2 as YYDKDF (reference sequence). The CDR3 length is 15 residues. DNA for the CDR3: TGTGCCACCAGCCTACCGCGGGACAGGGGGTTTGGCTACACCTTC. Protein: CATSLPRDRGFGYTF.

The rearrangement links TRBV2 to TRBJ2-7; D is undetermined. The germline V gene has CDR1 SNHLY and CDR2 FYNNEI. Deletions cut 4 bases from V and 3 bases from J, with 7 bases between. This CDR3 has 12 residues. CDR3 amino acids: CASSAWDYEQYF. The CDR3, as DNA: TGTGCCAGCAGTGCCTGGGACTACGAGCAGTACTTC.

The CDR3 DNA follows: TGTGCCTGGGCTACCGGGACAGGGTTAAATGAGCAGTTCTTC. Its protein product is CAWATGTGLNEQFF. The chain carries TRBV30 and TRBJ2-1; 9 bases agree with TRBD1. There are 14 residues in the CDR3. Germline V gene lookup returns CDR1 GTSNPN and CDR2 SVGIG (reference sequence). J was trimmed by 7 bases and V by 5 bases; bases with no gene match: 9.

The gene calls are TRBV5-1 and TRBJ1-1; TRBD1 agrees at 7 bases. The CDR3 loop spans 14 amino acids. The junction had 6 bases not matched to a gene; V was cut back by 3 bases and J by 4 bases. In germline, CDR1 is SGHRS, CDR2 YFSETQ. The CDR3 DNA reads TGCGCCAGCAGCTGGACAGGTGAGACCACTGAAGCTTTCTTT. It translates to CASSWTGETTEAFF.

The chain couples TRBV19 to TRBJ2-1; TRBD2 aligns across 8 bases. Germline trimming cut 9 bases from V and 6 bases from J; bases unmatched to any gene: 10. This CDR3 spans 14 amino acids. In germline, CDR1 is LNHDA, CDR2 SQIVND (reference sequence). The CDR3 loop is CARPSGSWGNEQFF. The CDR3 DNA reads as TGTGCCAGGCCAAGCGGGAGCTGGGGCAATGAGCAGTTCTTC.

The chain employs TRBV5-1 and TRBJ2-1, with TRBD2 matching 8 bases. There are 16 residues in the CDR3. The J segment lost 3 bases and the V segment lost 0 bases, leaving 5 bases of the junction unmatched. The germline gives CDR1 SGHRS, CDR2 YFSETQ. The chain's CDR3 is CASSLESSGDYNEQFF. CDR3 nucleotide sequence: TGCGCCAGCAGCTTGGAAAGTAGCGGGGACTACAATGAGCAGTTCTTC. Complete variable domain (other parts from reference TRBV5-1 and TRBJ2-1): KAGVTQTPRYLIKTRGQQVTLSCSPISGHRSVSWYQQTPGQGLQFLFEYFSETQRNKGNFPGRFSGRQFSNSRSEMNVSTLELGDSALYLCASSLESSGDYNEQFFGPGTRLTVL.

This clone was detected a few times. This chain uses TRBV4-1 with TRBJ1-5; D may be TRBD1 (6 bases). CDR3 length equals 16 residues. The germline V gene encodes CDR1 MGHRA and CDR2 YSYEKL. Trimming stripped 5 bases from V and 3 bases from J, with 17 bases between. The CDR3 region is CASSRELGHINQPQHF. The CDR3 DNA sequence: TGCGCCAGCAGCAGGGAGTTGGGACACATCAATCAGCCCCAGCATTTT.

This chain joins TRBV7-2 and TRBJ2-7, with 9 bases lining up with TRBD1. V gave up 4 bases and J gave up 3 bases; unmatched junction bases: 10. Germline V gives CDR1 SGHTA, CDR2 FQGNSA. CDR3 length: 16 residues. Here the CDR3 DNA reads TGTGCCAGCAGCTCCCGTAGACAGGGGGGTATCTACGAGCAGTACTTC. Protein: CASSSRRQGGIYEQYF.

This clone is a singleton in its sample. Other DNA sequences within the sample encode an identical CDR3. The rearrangement links TRBV28 to TRBJ2-7; D remains ambiguous. The V gene lost 3 bases and the J gene lost 3 bases, with 6 bases spanning the gap. Germline V lookup: CDR1 MDHEN, CDR2 SYDVKM. The CDR3 totals 12 residues. The CDR3 is CASSLRHYEQYF. The DNA of the CDR3 is TGTGCCAGCAGTTTGAGGCACTACGAGCAGTACTTC.

The chain couples TRBV29-1 to TRBJ2-3; 7 bases map to TRBD1. Trimming at V came to 8 bases and at J to 0 bases, leaving 8 bases not matched to a gene. CDR3 length equals 14 residues. Germline CDR1 is SQVTM and CDR2 is ANQGSEA. The CDR3 DNA follows: TGCAGCCTTCGGACAGGCCTCAGCACAGATACGCAGTATTTT. Residues: CSLRTGLSTDTQYF.

In this sample, this clone turned up once. The chain has TRBV4-1 and TRBJ2-5; D remains unclear. The ends were cut back, 1 base at V and 5 bases at J, with 11 bases in the middle. From germline, CDR1 is MGHRA and CDR2 YSYEKL. The CDR3 is made up of 14 amino acids. In nucleotides, the CDR3 is TGCGCCAGCAGCCAAGTCATGCTTGGGGAGACCCAGTACTTC. It is translated as CASSQVMLGETQYF.

J is TRBJ2-1 and V is TRBV11-2; 10 positions agree with TRBD1. The CDR3 runs 14 residues. V shed 5 bases and J 9 bases; nucleotides not matched to a gene: 7. CDR1 is SGHAT, CDR2 FQNNGV, per germline. The CDR3 DNA follows: TGTGCCAGCAGCCGAAGGGACAGGGGCGCTGAGCAGTTCTTC. Its protein is CASSRRDRGAEQFF.

The rearrangement links TRBV7-6 to TRBJ2-7, with 12 bases aligning to TRBD1. This CDR3 comprises 15 residues. Germline values: CDR1 SGHVS, CDR2 FNYEAQ. Germline trimming cut 1 base from V and 4 bases from J; bases unmatched to any gene: 2. CDR3 sequence: CASSLGGQGAYEQYF. For the CDR3, the DNA is TGTGCCAGCAGCTTAGGGGGACAGGGGGCATACGAGCAGTACTTC. Looking up the rest from reference TRBV7-6 and TRBJ2-7 gives the full variable domain: GAGVSQSPRYKVTKRGQDVALRCDPISGHVSLYWYRQALGQGPEFLTYFNYEAQQDKSGLPNDRFSAERPEGSISTLTIQRTEQRDSAMYRCASSLGGQGAYEQYFGPGTRLTVT.

This clone was found once. The V gene is TRBV7-9, the J gene TRBJ1-2, with D unresolved. Germline V gene data show CDR1 as SEHNR and CDR2 as FQNEAQ (reference sequence). V gave up 1 base and J gave up 2 bases, with 5 bases separating them. The CDR3 loop spans 13 amino acids. CDR3 protein: CASSLVLNYGYTF. The CDR3 coding sequence is TGTGCCAGCAGCTTAGTTTTAAACTATGGCTACACCTTC.

The chain carries TRBV9 and TRBJ1-1; the D is unclear. CDR1 and CDR2 (germline): SGDLS, YYNGEE. Trimming removed 3 bases at V and 5 bases at J, with 8 bases between. The CDR3 spans 12 residues. The CDR3 DNA reads TGTGCCAGCAGCGGCTCAGAGACTGAAGCTTTCTTT. Amino acids: CASSGSETEAFF.

The chain links TRBV12-2 to TRBJ1-5; no DNA check was done on the table's D call, TRBD1. TRBV12-2 is assigned pseudogene status. The CDR3 runs 16 residues. CDR3 loop: CASRLSDRHTDQPQHF. As DNA, the CDR3 is TGTGCAAGTCGCCTATCAGACAGACACACCGATCAGCCCCAGCATTTT.

A few counts support this clone. Other DNA sequences in the same sample also yield this CDR3. The chain couples TRBV9 to TRBJ2-3; possibly TRBD2 for D (6 bases). Germline V gives CDR1 SGDLS, CDR2 YYNGEE. Trimming took off 0 bases at V and 5 bases at J, with 10 bases between the two ends. The CDR3 consists of 14 residues. CDR3 residues: CASSVVGGVDTQYF. The CDR3, as DNA: TGTGCCAGCAGCGTAGTAGGAGGGGTAGATACGCAGTATTTT.

J is TRBJ1-1 and V is TRBV7-9; D gene unclear. CDR1 and CDR2 (germline): SEHNR, FQNEAQ (reference sequence). There are 14 residues in the CDR3. V was cut by 2 bases and J by 4 bases, with 11 bases left in between. CDR3 loop: CASSLRAVRTEAFF. DNA for the CDR3: TGTGCCAGCAGCTTACGCGCGGTTCGCACTGAAGCTTTCTTT.

The chain carries TRBV6-1 and TRBJ2-1, with 11 bases matching TRBD2. The germline V gene encodes CDR1 MNHNS and CDR2 SASEGT. After removal of 6 bases from V and 4 bases from J, the junction contained 5 bases not matched to a gene. The CDR3 extends over 15 amino acids. The CDR3 DNA reads TGTGCCAGCAGGCAACGACTAGCGGGGTACAATGAGCAGTTCTTC. Translating it yields CASRQRLAGYNEQFF.